This T cell receptor beta chain came from a study of T cell repertoires in cytomegalovirus infection. Study-level background: It was recently identified HLA-C-restricted and well-studied HLA-B-restricted CMV epitopes that the study used.

To note about this clonotype: Antigen unknown.

Points from the study as a whole: In two of eight donors, the top clonotype was HLA-C-restricted CMV-specific. Cumulated frequencies of public TCR beta families served to identify carriers of CMV plus the relevant HLA.

TCRdb redid the calling of the reads with MiXCR, one entry per CDR3 protein. The table includes hundreds of thousands of distinct CDR3 sequences, 30% to 35% detected once. Germline assignment: CDR1 MNHNS and CDR2 SASEGT. The CDR3 consists of 14 residues. With V trimmed by 6 bases and J by 2 bases, 7 bases remained unmatched. The specimen comprised cultured PBMCs, sampled from culture after CMV antigen stimulation. This TCR was recovered from a human donor in good health (CMV status not recorded). Some clones in this sample may be carry-over from other donors' samples. V gene TRBV6-1 combines with J gene TRBJ2-7; 7 bases agree with TRBD1. The CDR3 is CASRRTGSTYEQYF. CDR3 DNA: TGTGCCAGCAGGAGGACAGGATCAACCTACGAGCAGTACTTC.